This is a list of T cell receptor beta chains from one sample in a study of T cell responses to AZD1222 COVID-19 vaccine. Clones were read by immunoSEQ multiplex PCR, and TCRdb kept only the in-frame ones, dropping some. Seen here are over 110,000 clones, roughly 90% observed once, and the top ten hold 1.6%. This sample comprised peripheral blood, obtained 28 days after the second AZD1222 dose. Every receptor here comes from an adult who received the AZD1222 COVID-19 vaccine. Each CDR3 is given with its conserved first and last residue. A D gene is named only where the DNA matches it firmly. Size tells how often a clone was seen (once, few, many) or the class of an expanded clone, and some rows leave it out.

CDR3 length,J gene,D gene,clone size,V gene,CDR3 DNA,CDR3 protein
20,TRBJ2-1,TRBD2,NA,TRBV13,TGTGCCAGCAGCACCCAGGGAAGAACTAGCGGCAAGTGGACCTACAATGAGCAGTTCTTC,CASSTQGRTSGKWTYNEQFF
16,TRBJ2-6,NA,NA,TRBV11-1,TGTGCCAGCAGCCCACAGAAGGGAGCCGGGGCCAACGTCCTGACTTTC,CASSPQKGAGANVLTF
11,TRBJ2-7,NA,NA,TRBV10-3,TGTGCCATCAGGGAAACCTACGAGCAGTACTTC,CAIRETYEQYF
16,TRBJ2-1,TRBD2,NA,TRBV19,TGTGCCAGTAGTATAGGAGGTAGCGGGAGGGGTAGTGAGCAGTTCTTC,CASSIGGSGRGSEQFF
15,TRBJ1-1,TRBD1,NA,TRBV6-2/TRBV6-3,TGTGCCAGCAGTTTAGGGGACAGGGGTTTCACTGAAGCTTTCTTT,CASSLGDRGFTEAFF
19,TRBJ1-6,TRBD1,NA,TRBV5-6,TGTGCCAGCACCTTCTCCGGTCCCCCAGGGGGCGCGAATAATTCACCCCTCCACTTT,CASTFSGPPGGANNSPLHF
14,TRBJ1-4,NA,NA,TRBV7-9,TGTGCCAGCAGCTCCAGACAGCAGAATGAAAAACTGTTTTTT,CASSSRQQNEKLFF
15,TRBJ1-1,TRBD1,NA,TRBV19,TGTGCCAGTAGTATGGGGGACAGTAAGAACACTGAAGCTTTCTTT,CASSMGDSKNTEAFF
15,TRBJ2-1,TRBD1,NA,TRBV7-9,TGTGCCAGCAGCACAGAGGACAGGGCTTCGGATGAGCAGTTCTTC,CASSTEDRASDEQFF
16,TRBJ1-5,TRBD1,once,TRBV28,TGTGCCAGCAGTTTAAGCAGGGGGCTCAATCAAGAGCCCCAGCATTTT,CASSLSRGLNQEPQHF
14,TRBJ1-2,NA,NA,TRBV14,TGTGCCAGCAGCCCACAACAGGGTAACTATGGCTACACCTTC,CASSPQQGNYGYTF
13,TRBJ2-3,NA,few,TRBV16,TGTGCCAGCAGCCCCTCTCACACAGATACGCAGTATTTT,CASSPSHTDTQYF
13,TRBJ2-2,TRBD1,NA,TRBV30,TGTGCCTGGAGTCCGACAGGGATAGGGGAGCTGTTTTTT,CAWSPTGIGELFF
14,TRBJ1-1,TRBD1,NA,TRBV30,TGTGCCTGGAGTTGGGGACAGTCGGTTACTGAAGCTTTCTTT,CAWSWGQSVTEAFF
14,TRBJ2-5,TRBD1,NA,TRBV5-1,TGCGCCAGCAGCTTGGTACAGGGGGAGGAGACCCAGTACTTC,CASSLVQGEETQYF
14,TRBJ1-5,NA,NA,TRBV28,TGTGCCAGCAGGAGTAACAGCTTTGGACAGCCCCAGCATTTT,CASRSNSFGQPQHF
13,TRBJ1-1,NA,NA,TRBV12-3/TRBV12-4,TGTGCCAGCAGAACGGGGGTGGGCACTGAAGCTTTCTTT,CASRTGVGTEAFF
17,TRBJ2-1,TRBD1,NA,TRBV3-1/TRBV3-2,TGTGCCAGCAGCCAAGATCTAGGACAGGTGGGTTACAATGAGCAGTTCTTC,CASSQDLGQVGYNEQFF
13,TRBJ2-5,TRBD1,NA,TRBV30,TGTGCCTGGAGTTTCAACAGGGGTGAGACCCAGTACTTC,CAWSFNRGETQYF
14,TRBJ1-2,TRBD1,NA,TRBV12-5,TGTGCTAGTGGTTTGGGACAGGGCCGTGGTGGCTACACCTTC,CASGLGQGRGGYTF
17,TRBJ1-5,NA,NA,TRBV19,TGTGCCAGTAGCTACCGACTGGGCCAAGGGGGGATTCAGCCCCAGCATTTT,CASSYRLGQGGIQPQHF
16,TRBJ1-2,NA,NA,TRBV6-5,TGTGCCAGCAGTTACTCTGTAAGGACGAATAACTATGGCTACACCTTC,CASSYSVRTNNYGYTF
12,TRBJ1-2,NA,NA,TRBV29-1,TGCAGCGTTATGGAGACAGTTTATGGCTACACCTTC,CSVMETVYGYTF
14,TRBJ2-2,TRBD1,NA,TRBV9,TGTGCCAGCAGCCCCGGACAGGAGACCGGGGAGCTGTTTTTT,CASSPGQETGELFF
16,TRBJ2-1,TRBD2,NA,TRBV4-1,TGCGCCAGCAGCTCAAACATAGCGGGGGATTACAATGAGCAGTTCTTC,CASSSNIAGDYNEQFF
13,TRBJ2-6,NA,NA,TRBV6-6,TGTGCCAGCAGCGGAACTGGGGCCAACGTCCTGACTTTC,CASSGTGANVLTF
14,TRBJ2-1,NA,NA,TRBV18,TGTGCCAGCTCACCATACCCTTCTTACAATGAGCAGTTCTTC,CASSPYPSYNEQFF
14,TRBJ1-2,TRBD1,once,TRBV28,TGTGCCAGCAGAGCCACAGGGGGCGCGAGGGGCTACACCTTC,CASRATGGARGYTF
13,TRBJ1-1,TRBD1,NA,TRBV7-2,TGTGCCAGCAGCCGTGGACAGGGGGCTGAAGCTTTCTTT,CASSRGQGAEAFF
15,TRBJ2-3,NA,NA,TRBV3-1/TRBV3-2,TGTGCCAGCAGCCAGCGAGGTGGGGGTCTACATACGCAGTATTTT,CASSQRGGGLHTQYF
14,TRBJ1-4,NA,NA,TRBV5-4,TGTGCCAGCAGCTTGTACGGCTGGGGCGAAAAACTGTTTTTT,CASSLYGWGEKLFF
15,TRBJ2-7,TRBD1,NA,TRBV3-1/TRBV3-2,TGTGCCAGCAGCCCGTGGACAGGGCAGGAAGATGAGCAGTACTTC,CASSPWTGQEDEQYF
14,TRBJ1-1,TRBD1,once,TRBV2,TGTGCCAGCGATCGACAGGGGGTGAACACTGAAGCTTTCTTT,CASDRQGVNTEAFF
14,TRBJ2-6,NA,NA,TRBV27,TGTGCCAGCAGTTTAAAAGGCGGGGCCAACGTCCTGACTTTC,CASSLKGGANVLTF
14,TRBJ1-5,NA,NA,TRBV30,TGTGCCTGGAGTGTTGATGGATACTATCAGCCCCAGCATTTT,CAWSVDGYYQPQHF
15,TRBJ1-1,NA,NA,TRBV7-2,TGTGCCAGCAGCTTAAGGGAAACCCCGGGCACTGAAGCTTTCTTT,CASSLRETPGTEAFF
16,TRBJ2-3,TRBD2,NA,TRBV19,TGTGCCAGTAGTCCCCGACTAGCGACCGGGACAGATACGCAGTATTTT,CASSPRLATGTDTQYF
13,TRBJ2-1,NA,NA,TRBV2,TGTGCCAGCAAAGAGACTAGCTACAATGAGCAGTTCTTC,CASKETSYNEQFF
15,TRBJ2-1,NA,few,TRBV11-1,TGTGCCAGCAGCTTAGGAGCTAGGGGGGGTATTGAGCAGTTCTTC,CASSLGARGGIEQFF
15,TRBJ1-1,TRBD1,NA,TRBV2,TGTGCCAGCAGTGCCCGACAGGGGCGAAACACTGAAGCTTTCTTT,CASSARQGRNTEAFF
12,TRBJ1-5,NA,NA,TRBV28,TGTGCCAGCCGGGCTAGCAATCAGCCCCAGCATTTT,CASRASNQPQHF
13,TRBJ1-1,NA,NA,TRBV24-1,TGTGCCACCAGGTCGAGTGGGAACACTGAAGCTTTCTTT,CATRSSGNTEAFF
12,TRBJ1-2,NA,NA,TRBV29-1,TGCAGCGTTGTCTGGTCTTTCTATGGCTACACCTTC,CSVVWSFYGYTF
16,TRBJ1-1,TRBD1,NA,TRBV5-1,TGCGCCAGCAGCCAGACAGGGGTCGGGATGAACACTGAAGCTTTCTTT,CASSQTGVGMNTEAFF
13,TRBJ2-7,TRBD1,NA,TRBV2,TGTGCCAGCAGCAGGGGGCCCCGTCGGGAGCAGTACTTC,CASSRGPRREQYF
13,TRBJ2-7,NA,NA,TRBV28,TGTGCCTCTCTGGGGCAGAACTCCTACGAGCAGTACTTC,CASLGQNSYEQYF
13,TRBJ2-1,NA,NA,TRBV24-1,TGTGCCACCAGTGATACCCTGAGCGATGAGCAGTTCTTC,CATSDTLSDEQFF
12,TRBJ1-1,NA,NA,TRBV11-2,TGTGCCAGCAGCCCCTCAACACTGGTAGCTTTCTTT,CASSPSTLVAFF
14,TRBJ1-5,NA,NA,TRBV7-9,TGTGCCAGCAGTTGGGGGGGGCTCAATCAGCCCCAGCATTTT,CASSWGGLNQPQHF
14,TRBJ2-5,TRBD2,NA,TRBV7-3,TGTGCCAGCAGCCCCCACGGGGGGGCTGAGACCCAGTACTTC,CASSPHGGAETQYF